The clone carrying this TCR beta chain was detected only a few times. Generated by immunoSEQ multiplex PCR, the TCRdb table keeps only in-frame clones and is missing some. The sample consists of roughly 50,000 clones, roughly three quarters of them appearing once. Trimming took 0 bases from V and 4 from J, leaving 9 bases between them. This CDR3 has 14 residues. The germline CDR1 and CDR2 sequences are WNHNN and SYGVQD (reference sequence). The sample comes from a study of T cells in tumors after PD-1 blockade. The chain carries TRBV10-1 and TRBJ2-5; D possibly corresponds to TRBD2 (5 bases). The sequence was collected from a human donor with basal cell carcinoma. Source: PBMCs, taken before anti-PD-1 treatment. CDR3 sequence: CASSESTGSETQYF. In DNA form, the CDR3 reads TGCGCCAGCAGTGAGTCAACGGGATCAGAGACCCAGTACTTC.